The clone carrying this T cell receptor (beta chain) was seen ten or more times. Its antigen remains unknown. Researchers made TCR beta libraries by using iRepertoire HTBI primers and running Arm-PCR on CDR3 regions. TCRdb ran MiXCR on the multiplex PCR reads and lists one entry per CDR3 protein. This sample carries about 340,000 distinct CDR3 sequences, roughly a fifth of them seen once, and the ten largest clones take just under 30%. The record originates from a study of regulatory T cells in long-lasting Graves disease. In the study overall: Graves' disease counted as persistent after over 5 years of antithyroid drugs with positive TSH receptor antibodies.

Study findings and constraints: It was in persistent disease that TRBV28, TRBJ1-2 and TRBJ2-5 were favored. Study was limited to peripheral blood, excluding thyroid tissue.

Time point denoted: persistent/refractory GD, antithyroid drugs over 5 years with positive TRAb. PBMC-extracted RNA yielded the TCR library. Blood from the periphery, 8.5 to 9 milliliters in all, was drawn into EDTA tubes. This CDR3 has 14 amino acids. Trimming took 3 bases from V and 3 from J; bases not matched to a gene: 2. Germline values: CDR1 MDHEN, CDR2 SYDVKM. The V and J genes are TRBV28 and TRBJ2-7; 10 nucleotides align to TRBD2. Sequencing used peripheral blood mononuclear cells (PBMCs), obtained when the disease was refractory, from a patient treated with antithyroid drugs. This sequence originates from a female donor with Graves disease. CDR3 region: CASSLPSGSYEQYF. DNA for the CDR3: TGTGCCAGCAGTTTGCCTAGCGGGAGCTACGAGCAGTACTTC.